Listed below are T cell receptor beta chains from one sample, sequenced in a study of blood T cell repertoires in COVID-19. Some clones are missing from TCRdb's copy, which holds only in-frame ones; the method was immunoSEQ multiplex PCR. The sample shows around 77,000 clones, about four fifths of them seen only once. Sequences were obtained from peripheral blood. The receptors originated from a woman of 80 years or more with active or convalescent COVID-19. The CDR3 runs from the conserved cysteine through the conserved F or W. D genes are given only for firm matches. Not every row has a clone size; where given, it reads once, few, many or a size class.

v_call: TRBV30
j_call: TRBJ1-1
cdr3_length: 11
d_call: -
clone_size: -
cdr3_nt: TGTGCCTGGACCAGGGGCACTGAAGCTTTCTTT
cdr3_aa: CAWTRGTEAFF

v_call: TRBV11-2
j_call: TRBJ1-4
cdr3_length: 15
d_call: TRBD1
clone_size: -
cdr3_nt: TGTGCCAGCAGCTCTCCGACAGGGTTCGGTGAAAAACTGTTTTTT
cdr3_aa: CASSSPTGFGEKLFF

v_call: TRBV7-9
j_call: TRBJ2-3
cdr3_length: 16
d_call: TRBD1
clone_size: -
cdr3_nt: TGTGCCAGCAGCTTACTACGGACAGGGAGCACAGATACGCAGTATTTT
cdr3_aa: CASSLLRTGSTDTQYF

v_call: TRBV24-1
j_call: TRBJ1-1
cdr3_length: 12
d_call: -
clone_size: -
cdr3_nt: TGTGCCACCAGTGAATCTGACACTGAAGCTTTCTTT
cdr3_aa: CATSESDTEAFF

v_call: TRBV2
j_call: TRBJ1-4
cdr3_length: 14
d_call: TRBD1
clone_size: few
cdr3_nt: TGTGCCAGCAGTCGGGACAGGGCTAATGAAAAACTGTTTTTT
cdr3_aa: CASSRDRANEKLFF

v_call: TRBV11-3
j_call: TRBJ2-7
cdr3_length: 13
d_call: -
clone_size: -
cdr3_nt: TGTGCCAGCAGCGCCTCGGGACATGCCGAGCAGTACTTC
cdr3_aa: CASSASGHAEQYF

v_call: TRBV11-2
j_call: TRBJ2-5
cdr3_length: 14
d_call: TRBD1
clone_size: -
cdr3_nt: TGTGCCAGCAGCTTGGACAGGGGTTTGGAGACCCAGTACTTC
cdr3_aa: CASSLDRGLETQYF

v_call: TRBV7-9
j_call: TRBJ2-6
cdr3_length: 15
d_call: -
clone_size: once
cdr3_nt: TGTGCCAGCAGCACAGGTTTCGGTGGGGCCAACGTCCTGACTTTC
cdr3_aa: CASSTGFGGANVLTF

v_call: TRBV3-1/TRBV3-2
j_call: TRBJ1-2
cdr3_length: 14
d_call: -
clone_size: once
cdr3_nt: TGTGCCAGCAGCCAAGATCCGACAAGCTATGGCTACACCTTC
cdr3_aa: CASSQDPTSYGYTF

v_call: TRBV18
j_call: TRBJ2-1
cdr3_length: 15
d_call: TRBD1
clone_size: -
cdr3_nt: TGTGCCAGCTCGCGCTCCGGGACAGGGTGGAATGAGCAGTTCTTC
cdr3_aa: CASSRSGTGWNEQFF

v_call: TRBV12-5
j_call: TRBJ2-3
cdr3_length: 14
d_call: TRBD2
clone_size: -
cdr3_nt: TGTGCTAGTGGTCCCGGGACTAGCTTCCCTACGCAGTATTTT
cdr3_aa: CASGPGTSFPTQYF

v_call: TRBV9
j_call: TRBJ1-1
cdr3_length: 15
d_call: -
clone_size: -
cdr3_nt: TGTGCCAGCAGCGTACAGGGTTTCGGGAACACTGAAGCTTTCTTT
cdr3_aa: CASSVQGFGNTEAFF

v_call: TRBV4-1
j_call: TRBJ2-7
cdr3_length: 13
d_call: -
clone_size: -
cdr3_nt: TGCGCCAGCAGCCAACAGGCGCACTACGAGCAGTACTTC
cdr3_aa: CASSQQAHYEQYF

v_call: TRBV7-6
j_call: TRBJ2-1
cdr3_length: 16
d_call: TRBD2
clone_size: -
cdr3_nt: TGTGCCAGCAGCTTAGGCCTAGCGGGGGCCTACAATGAGCAGTTCTTC
cdr3_aa: CASSLGLAGAYNEQFF

v_call: TRBV7-6
j_call: TRBJ1-1
cdr3_length: 12
d_call: -
clone_size: -
cdr3_nt: TGTGCCAGCACCAGAGGAGACACTGAAGCTTTCTTT
cdr3_aa: CASTRGDTEAFF

v_call: TRBV7-6
j_call: TRBJ2-5
cdr3_length: 13
d_call: -
clone_size: -
cdr3_nt: TGTGCCAGCAGCGAGAGGGTCCAAGAGACCCAGTACTTC
cdr3_aa: CASSERVQETQYF

v_call: TRBV5-5
j_call: TRBJ2-1
cdr3_length: 17
d_call: TRBD1
clone_size: -
cdr3_nt: TGTGCCAGCAGCTTGGATGTGACAGGGTCGTCTAGAAATGAGCAGTTCTTC
cdr3_aa: CASSLDVTGSSRNEQFF

v_call: TRBV29-1
j_call: TRBJ1-4
cdr3_length: 15
d_call: TRBD1
clone_size: -
cdr3_nt: TGCAGCGCTCGTGACAGGGGAGGAACTAATGAAAAACTGTTTTTT
cdr3_aa: CSARDRGGTNEKLFF

v_call: TRBV6-6
j_call: TRBJ1-1
cdr3_length: 15
d_call: TRBD1
clone_size: few
cdr3_nt: TGTGCCAGCAGAACCGGGACAGGGGTGTCGCCTGAAGCTTTCTTT
cdr3_aa: CASRTGTGVSPEAFF

v_call: TRBV3-1/TRBV3-2
j_call: TRBJ2-1
cdr3_length: 15
d_call: TRBD2
clone_size: -
cdr3_nt: TGTGCCAGCAGCCTCCAGCGGGGGAGGTACAATGAGCAGTTCTTC
cdr3_aa: CASSLQRGRYNEQFF

v_call: TRBV6-1
j_call: TRBJ2-1
cdr3_length: 13
d_call: TRBD1
clone_size: -
cdr3_nt: TGTGCCAGCAGTGACGTTACAGGGGAACAGCAGTTCTTC
cdr3_aa: CASSDVTGEQQFF

v_call: TRBV19
j_call: TRBJ1-5
cdr3_length: 13
d_call: -
clone_size: -
cdr3_nt: TGTGCCAGTAGCACAGGGCCCCATCAGCCCCAGCATTTT
cdr3_aa: CASSTGPHQPQHF

v_call: TRBV30
j_call: TRBJ1-3
cdr3_length: 16
d_call: TRBD1
clone_size: -
cdr3_nt: TGTGCCTGGAGTGCCGGGACAGGGAGTCGCTGGAACACCATATATTTT
cdr3_aa: CAWSAGTGSRWNTIYF

v_call: TRBV9
j_call: TRBJ2-1
cdr3_length: 15
d_call: -
clone_size: -
cdr3_nt: TGTGCCAGCAGCGTATCCAGCGTAACCTACAATGAGCAGTTCTTC
cdr3_aa: CASSVSSVTYNEQFF

v_call: TRBV5-5
j_call: TRBJ2-7
cdr3_length: 12
d_call: -
clone_size: -
cdr3_nt: TGTGCCAGCAGCCTTCAGAATTTCGAGCAGTACTTC
cdr3_aa: CASSLQNFEQYF

v_call: TRBV19
j_call: TRBJ1-1
cdr3_length: 13
d_call: -
clone_size: -
cdr3_nt: TGTGCCAGTAGTATAGATCCGAGTAGTGAAGCTTTCTTT
cdr3_aa: CASSIDPSSEAFF

v_call: TRBV30
j_call: TRBJ1-2
cdr3_length: 13
d_call: TRBD1
clone_size: -
cdr3_nt: TGTGCCTGGAGCCTTACAGGGGACAGTGGCTACACCTTC
cdr3_aa: CAWSLTGDSGYTF

v_call: TRBV30
j_call: TRBJ1-1
cdr3_length: 13
d_call: -
clone_size: -
cdr3_nt: TGTGCCTGGAGCGCGGGACCGAACACTGAAGCTTTCTTT
cdr3_aa: CAWSAGPNTEAFF

v_call: TRBV6-6
j_call: TRBJ1-1
cdr3_length: 19
d_call: -
clone_size: -
cdr3_nt: TGTGCCAGCAGTCGACGGATCATCGGGACACTTGCCTCATACACTGAAGCTTTCTTT
cdr3_aa: CASSRRIIGTLASYTEAFF

v_call: TRBV6-6
j_call: TRBJ2-1
cdr3_length: 14
d_call: -
clone_size: -
cdr3_nt: TGTGCCAGCAGTTACAAGGCCAGGAATAATGAGCAGTTCTTC
cdr3_aa: CASSYKARNNEQFF

v_call: TRBV7-2
j_call: TRBJ1-2
cdr3_length: 13
d_call: -
clone_size: once
cdr3_nt: TGTGCCAGCAGCTCGACAGACAACTATGGCTACACCTTC
cdr3_aa: CASSSTDNYGYTF

v_call: TRBV9
j_call: TRBJ2-2
cdr3_length: 12
d_call: -
clone_size: -
cdr3_nt: TGTGCCAGCATGGGGCGCATCGGGGAGCTGTTTTTT
cdr3_aa: CASMGRIGELFF

v_call: TRBV6-6
j_call: TRBJ2-1
cdr3_length: 14
d_call: -
clone_size: -
cdr3_nt: TGTGCCTGTCAGTTCGGGGAACTTGGGAATGAGCAGTTCTTC
cdr3_aa: CACQFGELGNEQFF

v_call: TRBV9
j_call: TRBJ2-1
cdr3_length: 16
d_call: TRBD1
clone_size: -
cdr3_nt: TGTGCCAGCAGCGCAGTGACAGGGTTGGCCACTAGTGAGCAGTTCTTC
cdr3_aa: CASSAVTGLATSEQFF

v_call: TRBV2
j_call: TRBJ1-2
cdr3_length: 14
d_call: TRBD1
clone_size: -
cdr3_nt: TGTGCCAGCCTCCGGGACAGGGGTACCTATGGCTACACCTTC
cdr3_aa: CASLRDRGTYGYTF

v_call: TRBV19
j_call: TRBJ1-5
cdr3_length: 11
d_call: -
clone_size: -
cdr3_nt: TGTGCCAGTAGGGGGGGTCAGCCCCAGCATTTT
cdr3_aa: CASRGGQPQHF

v_call: TRBV7-9
j_call: TRBJ2-7
cdr3_length: 14
d_call: TRBD1
clone_size: -
cdr3_nt: TGTGCCAGCAGCCCTCGACAGGGAACCTACGAGCAGTACTTC
cdr3_aa: CASSPRQGTYEQYF

v_call: TRBV28
j_call: TRBJ2-4
cdr3_length: 17
d_call: -
clone_size: -
cdr3_nt: TGTGCCAGCAGTTTATCCCCCCCCGCGGGAGCCAAAAACATTCAGTACTTC
cdr3_aa: CASSLSPPAGAKNIQYF

v_call: TRBV27
j_call: TRBJ2-2
cdr3_length: 13
d_call: -
clone_size: few
cdr3_nt: TGTGCCAGCGCGACAGGTTACACCGGGGAGCTGTTTTTT
cdr3_aa: CASATGYTGELFF

v_call: TRBV7-9
j_call: TRBJ2-3
cdr3_length: 14
d_call: -
clone_size: once
cdr3_nt: TGTGCCAGCAGCGCAATAACTAGCACAGATACGCAGTATTTT
cdr3_aa: CASSAITSTDTQYF

v_call: TRBV7-2
j_call: TRBJ2-3
cdr3_length: 15
d_call: -
clone_size: -
cdr3_nt: TGTGCCAGCAGTTACCCTGCGGGGACGGCAGATACGCAGTATTTT
cdr3_aa: CASSYPAGTADTQYF

v_call: TRBV5-4
j_call: TRBJ1-6
cdr3_length: 15
d_call: -
clone_size: -
cdr3_nt: TGTGCCAGCAGCCTTCGCGCAGGACAGAGTTCACCCCTCCACTTT
cdr3_aa: CASSLRAGQSSPLHF

v_call: TRBV9
j_call: TRBJ1-1
cdr3_length: 14
d_call: -
clone_size: many
cdr3_nt: TGTGCCAGTTCACGGGAGGGAGTAAACACTGAAGCTTTCTTT
cdr3_aa: CASSREGVNTEAFF

v_call: TRBV19
j_call: TRBJ2-3
cdr3_length: 13
d_call: -
clone_size: few
cdr3_nt: TGTGCCAGTAGGGGGCAGTTCACAGATACGCAGTATTTT
cdr3_aa: CASRGQFTDTQYF

v_call: TRBV20-1
j_call: TRBJ2-4
cdr3_length: 20
d_call: TRBD2
clone_size: once
cdr3_nt: TGCAGTGCTAGTCCTCTTAGCGGGGGGCTACCAATTTTAGCCAAAAACATTCAGTACTTC
cdr3_aa: CSASPLSGGLPILAKNIQYF

v_call: TRBV14
j_call: TRBJ2-5
cdr3_length: 15
d_call: -
clone_size: few
cdr3_nt: TGTGCCAGCAGCCAAGGAAGGGTGAGGGGGGAGACCCAGTACTTC
cdr3_aa: CASSQGRVRGETQYF

v_call: TRBV4-3
j_call: TRBJ2-1
cdr3_length: 15
d_call: TRBD1
clone_size: many
cdr3_nt: TGCGCCAGCAGCCAAGATGGGACAGACTCCAATGAGCAGTTCTTC
cdr3_aa: CASSQDGTDSNEQFF

v_call: TRBV6-2/TRBV6-3
j_call: TRBJ1-2
cdr3_length: 13
d_call: TRBD1
clone_size: -
cdr3_nt: TGTGCCAGCAGTTCCGCAGGGGGCTATGGCTACACCTTC
cdr3_aa: CASSSAGGYGYTF